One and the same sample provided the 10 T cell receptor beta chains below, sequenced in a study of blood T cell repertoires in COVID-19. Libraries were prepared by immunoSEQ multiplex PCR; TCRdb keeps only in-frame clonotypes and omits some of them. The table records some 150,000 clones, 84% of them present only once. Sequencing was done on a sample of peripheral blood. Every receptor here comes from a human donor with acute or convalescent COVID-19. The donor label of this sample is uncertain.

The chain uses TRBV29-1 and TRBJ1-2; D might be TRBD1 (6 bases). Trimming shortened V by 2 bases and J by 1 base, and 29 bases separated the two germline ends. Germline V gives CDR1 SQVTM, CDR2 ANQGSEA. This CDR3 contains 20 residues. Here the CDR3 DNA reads TGCAGCGTTGAACGCACTGACGACAGGAAAGGCCCCCCATTTAACTATGGCTACACCTTC. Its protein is CSVERTDDRKGPPFNYGYTF.

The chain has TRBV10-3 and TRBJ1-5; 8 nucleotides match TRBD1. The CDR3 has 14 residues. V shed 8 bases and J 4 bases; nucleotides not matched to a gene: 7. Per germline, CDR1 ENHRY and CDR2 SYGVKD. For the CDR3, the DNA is TGTGCCATCGATGGGACAGGTTTAAATCAGCCCCAGCATTTT. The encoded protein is CAIDGTGLNQPQHF.

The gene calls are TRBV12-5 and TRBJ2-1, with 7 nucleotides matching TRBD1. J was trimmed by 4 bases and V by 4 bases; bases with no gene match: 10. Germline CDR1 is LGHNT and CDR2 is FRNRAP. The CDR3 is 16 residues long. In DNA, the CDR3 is TGTGCTAGTGGTTCGAGCCGGGACAGCTCGTACAATGAGCAGTTCTTC. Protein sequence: CASGSSRDSSYNEQFF.

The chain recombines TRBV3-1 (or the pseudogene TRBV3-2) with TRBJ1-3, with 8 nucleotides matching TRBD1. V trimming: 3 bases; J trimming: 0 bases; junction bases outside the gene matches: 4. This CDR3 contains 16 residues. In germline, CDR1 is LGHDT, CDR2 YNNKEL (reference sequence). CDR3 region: CASSQKDRGSGNTIYF. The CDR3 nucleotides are TGTGCCAGCAGCCAGAAAGACAGGGGCTCTGGAAACACCATATATTTT.

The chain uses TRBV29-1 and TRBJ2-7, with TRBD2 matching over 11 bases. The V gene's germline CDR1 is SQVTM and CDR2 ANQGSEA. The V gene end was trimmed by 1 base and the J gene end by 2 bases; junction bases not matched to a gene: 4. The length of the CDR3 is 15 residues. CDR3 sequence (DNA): TGCAGCGTTGAAGTTACTAGCGGGAGTACCTACGAGCAGTACTTC. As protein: CSVEVTSGSTYEQYF.

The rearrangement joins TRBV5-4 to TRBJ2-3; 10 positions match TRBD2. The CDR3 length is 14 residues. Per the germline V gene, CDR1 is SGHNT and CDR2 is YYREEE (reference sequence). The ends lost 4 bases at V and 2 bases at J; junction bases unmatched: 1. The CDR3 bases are TGTGCCAGCAGCCTAGCGGGAGCCACAGATACGCAGTATTTT. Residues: CASSLAGATDTQYF.

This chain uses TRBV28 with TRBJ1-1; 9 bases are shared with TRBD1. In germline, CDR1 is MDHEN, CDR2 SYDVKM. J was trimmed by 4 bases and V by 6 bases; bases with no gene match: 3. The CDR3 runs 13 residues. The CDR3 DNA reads TGTGCCAGCAGGACAGGGGGAGTCACTGAAGCTTTCTTT. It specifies CASRTGGVTEAFF.

The CDR3 reads CASSFDMPGTQYF. The CDR3 bases are TGCGCCAGCAGCTTCGACATGCCCGGGACCCAGTACTTC. This rearrangement joins TRBV5-1 to TRBJ2-5, with D unresolved. V was clipped by 2 bases and J by 7 bases, with 12 bases between them. The CDR3 has 13 residues. Germline CDR1 reads SGHRS; CDR2 reads YFSETQ.

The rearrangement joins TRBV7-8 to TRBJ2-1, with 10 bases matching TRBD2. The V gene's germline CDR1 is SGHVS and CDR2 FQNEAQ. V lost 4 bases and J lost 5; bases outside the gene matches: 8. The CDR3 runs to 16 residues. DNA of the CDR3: TGTGCCAGCAGCTCCCCCGGGACTAGCGCCCACAATGAGCAGTTCTTC. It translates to CASSSPGTSAHNEQFF.

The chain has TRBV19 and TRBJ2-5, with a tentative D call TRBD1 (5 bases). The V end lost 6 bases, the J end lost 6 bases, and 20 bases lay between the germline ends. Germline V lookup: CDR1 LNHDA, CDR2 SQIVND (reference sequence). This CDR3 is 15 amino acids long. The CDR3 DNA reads TGTGCCAGTAGCCACCCCCAGGGAATTGGGAAGACCCAGTACTTC. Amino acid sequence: CASSHPQGIGKTQYF.